Presented here are 6 T cell receptor beta chains from one specimen sequenced in a study of blood T cell repertoires in COVID-19. Repertoires were generated with immunoSEQ multiplex PCR, while TCRdb's copy carries only in-frame clones and drops some. Of approximately 40,000 clones listed, approximately 86% are singletons. Sequencing input: peripheral blood. The receptors stem from a woman of 80 years or more in a cohort sampled during active or convalescent COVID-19.

The chain couples TRBV3-1 (or the pseudogene TRBV3-2) to TRBJ1-2; tentative D call: TRBD1 (6 bases). Trimming took off 4 bases at V and 8 bases at J, with 14 bases between the two ends. Per the germline V gene, CDR1 is LGHDT and CDR2 is YNNKEL (reference sequence). This CDR3 contains 13 residues. CDR3 DNA sequence: TGTGCCAGCAGCCGGACAGAGACTAGCGGCTACACCTTC. Its protein is CASSRTETSGYTF.

The chain couples TRBV7-2 to TRBJ1-1; possibly TRBD1 for D (5 bases). V was shortened by 1 base and J by 5 bases, with 14 bases between the two germline ends. The CDR3 spans 15 residues. Germline lookup yields CDR1 SGHTA and CDR2 FQGNSA. CDR3: CASSLVRVARTEAFF. In DNA form, the CDR3 reads TGTGCCAGCAGCTTAGTCAGGGTTGCCCGGACTGAAGCTTTCTTT.

The chain employs TRBV5-8 and TRBJ1-1, with 7 nucleotides matching TRBD1. Germline lookup yields CDR1 SGHTS and CDR2 YDEGEE. Trimming removed 4 bases from V and 7 bases from J; junction bases left unmatched: 7. The CDR3 spans 13 residues. CDR3 coding DNA: TGTGCCAGCAGCCCGATCCGACAGGGTGAAGCTTTCTTT. Protein sequence: CASSPIRQGEAFF.

The V gene is TRBV10-1, the J gene TRBJ1-5; TRBD1 matches at 7 bases. This CDR3 is 13 amino acids long. Trimming cost V 8 bases and J 5 bases; bases outside gene matches: 6. CDR1 and CDR2 (germline): WNHNN, SYGVQD (reference sequence). CDR3 region: CASGQAGHQPQHF. The CDR3, as DNA: TGCGCCAGCGGACAGGCGGGCCATCAGCCCCAGCATTTT.

The rearrangement joins TRBV5-4 to TRBJ2-7; D gene ambiguous. From germline, CDR1 is SGHNT and CDR2 YYREEE (reference sequence). The ends were cut back, 4 bases at V and 0 bases at J, with 11 bases in the middle. CDR3 length: 14 residues. The CDR3 loop reads CASSPERHSYEQYF. The CDR3 nucleotides read TGTGCCAGCAGCCCGGAGCGCCACTCCTACGAGCAGTACTTC.

This chain connects TRBV7-9 to TRBJ2-2; 8 nucleotides line up with TRBD2. Germline V gene sequence: CDR1 SEHNR, CDR2 FQNEAQ (reference sequence). CDR3 length: 16 residues. V lost 7 bases to trimming and J lost 2 bases; unmatched junction nucleotides: 9. The CDR3 nucleotides are TGTGCCAGCAAGCCGGGGGGGATTATAAACACCGGGGAGCTGTTTTTT. As protein: CASKPGGIINTGELFF.